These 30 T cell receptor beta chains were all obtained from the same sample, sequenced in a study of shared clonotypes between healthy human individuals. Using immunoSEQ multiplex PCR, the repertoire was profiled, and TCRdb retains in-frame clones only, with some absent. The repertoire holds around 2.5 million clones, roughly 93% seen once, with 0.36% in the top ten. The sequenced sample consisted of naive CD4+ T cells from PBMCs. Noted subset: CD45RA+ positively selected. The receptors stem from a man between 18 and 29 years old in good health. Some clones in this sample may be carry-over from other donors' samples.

The CDR3 sequence is CASSIRGGTSKLYEQFF. The DNA for the CDR3 is TGTGCCAGTAGTATAAGGGGAGGGACTAGCAAACTCTATGAGCAGTTCTTC. The chain joins TRBV19 to TRBJ2-1; TRBD2 matches at 9 bases. The CDR3 has 17 amino acids. Germline values: CDR1 LNHDA, CDR2 SQIVND (reference sequence). Losses at the gene ends were 2 bases for V and 8 bases for J; bases not matched to a gene: 13.

The CDR3 reads CASSLRTGLTYEQYF. The CDR3 DNA is TGTGCCAGCAGCCTACGTACAGGGTTGACCTACGAGCAGTACTTC. The chain has TRBV11-2 and TRBJ2-7, with D perhaps TRBD1 (6 bases). The CDR3 spans 15 residues. Trimming pared 5 bases from V and 2 bases from J, leaving 16 bases between. Germline-derived CDR1 and CDR2 are SGHAT and FQNNGV.

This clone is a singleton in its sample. The CDR3 coding sequence is TGTGCCAGCAGCTTAGTTTACGGGAGCACCGGGGAGCTGTTTTTT. Its translation is CASSLVYGSTGELFF. J is TRBJ2-2 and V is TRBV7-2, with a tentative D call TRBD2 (6 bases). The CDR3 sequence is 15 residues long. V gave up 1 base and J gave up 4 bases, with 10 bases separating them. Germline CDR1 reads SGHTA; CDR2 reads FQGNSA.

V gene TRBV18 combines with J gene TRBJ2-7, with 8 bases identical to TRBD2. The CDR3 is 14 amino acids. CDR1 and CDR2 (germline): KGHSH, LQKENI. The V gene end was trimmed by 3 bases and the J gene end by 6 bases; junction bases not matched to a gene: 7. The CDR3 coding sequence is TGTGCCAGCTCACCTGATAGCGGGACCTCCGAGCAGTACTTC. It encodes CASSPDSGTSEQYF.

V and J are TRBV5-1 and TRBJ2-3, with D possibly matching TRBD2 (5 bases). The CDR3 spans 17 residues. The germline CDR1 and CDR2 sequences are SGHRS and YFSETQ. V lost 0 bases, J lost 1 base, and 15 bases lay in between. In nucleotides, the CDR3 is TGCGCCAGCAGCTTGGGTTTCGTGAGGGCCGGCACAGATACGCAGTATTTT. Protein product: CASSLGFVRAGTDTQYF.

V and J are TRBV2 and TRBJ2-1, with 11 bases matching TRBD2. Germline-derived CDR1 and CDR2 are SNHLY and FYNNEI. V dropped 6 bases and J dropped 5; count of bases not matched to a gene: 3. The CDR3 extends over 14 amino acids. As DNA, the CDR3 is TGTGCCAGCAGGACTAGCGGGATTAACAATGAGCAGTTCTTC. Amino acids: CASRTSGINNEQFF.

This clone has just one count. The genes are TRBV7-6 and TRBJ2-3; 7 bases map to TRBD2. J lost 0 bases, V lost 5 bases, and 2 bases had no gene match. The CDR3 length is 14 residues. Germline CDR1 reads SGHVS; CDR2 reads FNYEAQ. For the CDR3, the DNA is TGTGCCAGCAGCATTAGCGGGAGCACAGATACGCAGTATTTT. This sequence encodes CASSISGSTDTQYF.

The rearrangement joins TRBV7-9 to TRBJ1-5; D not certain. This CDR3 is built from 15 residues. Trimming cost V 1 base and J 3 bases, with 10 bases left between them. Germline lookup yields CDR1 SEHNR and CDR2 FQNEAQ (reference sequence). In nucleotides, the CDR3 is TGTGCCAGCAGCTTAGGTGGCGGTTTCAATCAGCCCCAGCATTTT. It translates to CASSLGGGFNQPQHF.

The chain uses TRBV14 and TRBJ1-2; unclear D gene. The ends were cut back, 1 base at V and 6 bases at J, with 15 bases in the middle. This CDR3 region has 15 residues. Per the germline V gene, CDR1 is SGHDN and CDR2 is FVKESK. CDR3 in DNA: TGTGCCAGCAGCCAAGGAATTTCCCTGACACATGGCTACACCTTC. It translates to CASSQGISLTHGYTF. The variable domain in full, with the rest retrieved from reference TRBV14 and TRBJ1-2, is EAGVTQFPSHSVIEKGQTVTLRCDPISGHDNLYWYRRVMGKEIKFLLHFVKESKQDESGMPNNRFLAERTGGTYSTLKVQPAELEDSGVYFCASSQGISLTHGYTFGSGTRLTVV.

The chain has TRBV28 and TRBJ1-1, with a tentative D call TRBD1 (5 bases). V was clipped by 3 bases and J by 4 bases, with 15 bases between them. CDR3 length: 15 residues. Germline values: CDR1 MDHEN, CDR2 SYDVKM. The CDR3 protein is CASSLGGGLRTEAFF. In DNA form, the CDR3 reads TGTGCCAGCAGTTTGGGGGGAGGTCTGCGCACTGAAGCTTTCTTT. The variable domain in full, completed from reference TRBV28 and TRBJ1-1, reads DVKVTQSSRYLVKRTGEKVFLECVQDMDHENMFWYRQDPGLGLRLIYFSYDVKMKEKGDIPEGYSVSREKKERFSLILESASTNQTSMYLCASSLGGGLRTEAFFGQGTRLTVV.

The chain's CDR3 is CASSWRDRGVYEQYF. CDR3 bases: TGCGCCAGCAGCTGGAGGGACAGGGGCGTTTACGAGCAGTACTTC. The chain has TRBV5-1 and TRBJ2-7, with TRBD1 matching 10 bases. The CDR3 runs 15 residues. V was clipped by 3 bases and J by 4 bases; unmatched bases: 7. Germline CDR1 reads SGHRS; CDR2 reads YFSETQ.

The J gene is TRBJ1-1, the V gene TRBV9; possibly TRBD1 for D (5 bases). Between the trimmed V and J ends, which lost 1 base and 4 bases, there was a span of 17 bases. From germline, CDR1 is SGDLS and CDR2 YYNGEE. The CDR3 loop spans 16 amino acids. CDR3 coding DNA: TGTGCCAGCAGCGTATCTCCTCTCGCGAGGGGCACTGAAGCTTTCTTT. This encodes CASSVSPLARGTEAFF.

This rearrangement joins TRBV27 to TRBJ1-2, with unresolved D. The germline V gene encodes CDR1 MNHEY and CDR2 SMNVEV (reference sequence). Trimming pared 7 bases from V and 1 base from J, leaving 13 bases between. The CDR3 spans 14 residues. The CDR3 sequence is CASKTSPLNYGYTF. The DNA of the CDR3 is TGTGCCAGCAAAACCTCCCCCCTTAACTATGGCTACACCTTC.

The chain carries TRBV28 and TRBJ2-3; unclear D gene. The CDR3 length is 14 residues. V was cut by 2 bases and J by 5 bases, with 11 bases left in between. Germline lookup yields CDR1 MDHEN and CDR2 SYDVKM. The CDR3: CASSLQVVKDTQYF. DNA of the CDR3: TGTGCCAGCAGTTTACAAGTCGTGAAAGATACGCAGTATTTT.

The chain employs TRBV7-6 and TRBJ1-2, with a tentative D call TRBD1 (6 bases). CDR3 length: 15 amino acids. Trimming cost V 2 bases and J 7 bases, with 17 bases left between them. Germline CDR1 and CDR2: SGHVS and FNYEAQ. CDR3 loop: CASSLPDGQLTGYTF. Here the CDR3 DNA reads TGTGCCAGCAGCTTACCCGATGGACAGCTGACTGGCTACACCTTC.

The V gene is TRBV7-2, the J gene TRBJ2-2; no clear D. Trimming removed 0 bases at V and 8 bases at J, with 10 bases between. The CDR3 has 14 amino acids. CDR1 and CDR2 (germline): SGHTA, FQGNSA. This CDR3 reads CASSLAAARGELFF. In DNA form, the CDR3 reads TGTGCCAGCAGCTTAGCGGCAGCAAGAGGGGAGCTGTTTTTT.

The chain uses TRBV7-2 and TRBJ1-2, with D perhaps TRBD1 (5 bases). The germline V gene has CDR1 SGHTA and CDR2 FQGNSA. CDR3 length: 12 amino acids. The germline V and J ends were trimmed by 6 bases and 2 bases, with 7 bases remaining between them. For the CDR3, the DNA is TGTGCCAGCAGTCGGGACAACTATGGCTACACCTTC. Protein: CASSRDNYGYTF.

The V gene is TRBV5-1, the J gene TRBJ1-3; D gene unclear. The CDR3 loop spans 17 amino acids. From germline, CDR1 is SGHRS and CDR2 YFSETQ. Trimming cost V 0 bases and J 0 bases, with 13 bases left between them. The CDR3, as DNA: TGCGCCAGCAGCTTGGTGGTCGGGTCAGCCTCTGGAAACACCATATATTTT. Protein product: CASSLVVGSASGNTIYF.

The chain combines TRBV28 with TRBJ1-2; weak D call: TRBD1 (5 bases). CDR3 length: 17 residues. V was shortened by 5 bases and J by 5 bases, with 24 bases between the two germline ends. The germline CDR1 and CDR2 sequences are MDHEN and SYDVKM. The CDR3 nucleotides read TGTGCCAGCAGTCCCCAACCCGGACAAGCTGGGGCTTATGGCTACACCTTC. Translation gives CASSPQPGQAGAYGYTF.

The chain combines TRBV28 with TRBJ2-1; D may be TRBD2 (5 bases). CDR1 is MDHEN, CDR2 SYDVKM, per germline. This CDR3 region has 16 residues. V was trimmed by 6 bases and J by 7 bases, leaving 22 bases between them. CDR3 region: CASRETGPGNVNEQFF. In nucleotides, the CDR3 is TGTGCCAGCAGGGAAACCGGCCCCGGGAATGTTAATGAGCAGTTCTTC.

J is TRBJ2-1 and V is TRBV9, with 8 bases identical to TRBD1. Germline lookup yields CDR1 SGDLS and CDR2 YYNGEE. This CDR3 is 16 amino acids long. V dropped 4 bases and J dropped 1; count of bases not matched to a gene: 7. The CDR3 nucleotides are TGTGCCAGCAGCCCCTATGGACAGGGATCCTACAATGAGCAGTTCTTC. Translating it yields CASSPYGQGSYNEQFF. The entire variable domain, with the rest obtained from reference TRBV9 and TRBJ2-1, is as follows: DSGVTQTPKHLITATGQRVTLRCSPRSGDLSVYWYQQSLDQGLQFLIQYYNGEERAKGNILERFSAQQFPDLHSELNLSSLELGDSALYFCASSPYGQGSYNEQFFGPGTRLTVL.

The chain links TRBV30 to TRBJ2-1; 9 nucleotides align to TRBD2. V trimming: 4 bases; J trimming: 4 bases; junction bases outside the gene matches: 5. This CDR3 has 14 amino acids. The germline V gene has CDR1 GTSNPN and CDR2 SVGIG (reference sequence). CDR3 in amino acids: CAWKLAGRYNEQFF. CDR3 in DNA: TGTGCCTGGAAACTAGCGGGCAGATACAATGAGCAGTTCTTC. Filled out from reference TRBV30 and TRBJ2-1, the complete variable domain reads SQTIHQWPATLVQPVGSPLSLECTVEGTSNPNLYWYRQAAGRGLQLLFYSVGIGQISSEVPQNLSASRPQDRQFILSSKKLLLSDSGFYLCAWKLAGRYNEQFFGPGTRLTVL.

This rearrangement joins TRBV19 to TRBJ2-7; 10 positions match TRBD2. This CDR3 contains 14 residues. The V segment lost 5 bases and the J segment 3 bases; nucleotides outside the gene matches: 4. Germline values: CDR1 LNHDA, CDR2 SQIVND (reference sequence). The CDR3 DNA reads TGTGCCAGTAGTGAGGTAGCGGGAGGCTACGAGCAGTACTTC. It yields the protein CASSEVAGGYEQYF.

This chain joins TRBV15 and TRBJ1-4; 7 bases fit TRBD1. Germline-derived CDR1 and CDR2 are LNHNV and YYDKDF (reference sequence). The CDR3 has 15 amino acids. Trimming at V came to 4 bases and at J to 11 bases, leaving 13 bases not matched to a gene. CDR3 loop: CATSKPDRASRKLFF. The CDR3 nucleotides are TGTGCCACCAGCAAACCCGACAGGGCATCGAGGAAACTGTTTTTT.

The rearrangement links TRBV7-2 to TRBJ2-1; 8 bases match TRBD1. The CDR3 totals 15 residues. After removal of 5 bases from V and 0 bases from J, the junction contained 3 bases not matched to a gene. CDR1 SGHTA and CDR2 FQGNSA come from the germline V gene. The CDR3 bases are TGTGCCAGCAGCCGAACAGGGGGCTCCTACAATGAGCAGTTCTTC. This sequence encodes CASSRTGGSYNEQFF.

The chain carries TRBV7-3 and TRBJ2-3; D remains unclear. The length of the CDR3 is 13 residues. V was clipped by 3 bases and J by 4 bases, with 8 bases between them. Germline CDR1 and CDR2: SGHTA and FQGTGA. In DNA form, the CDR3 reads TGTGCCAGCAGCTTCCATAGGGCAGATACGCAGTATTTT. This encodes CASSFHRADTQYF.

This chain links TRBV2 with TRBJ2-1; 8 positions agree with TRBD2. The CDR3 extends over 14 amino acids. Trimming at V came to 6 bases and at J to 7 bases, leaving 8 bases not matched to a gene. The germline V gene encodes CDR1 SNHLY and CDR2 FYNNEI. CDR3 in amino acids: CASREREWNNEQFF. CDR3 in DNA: TGTGCCAGCAGGGAGCGGGAGTGGAATAATGAGCAGTTCTTC.

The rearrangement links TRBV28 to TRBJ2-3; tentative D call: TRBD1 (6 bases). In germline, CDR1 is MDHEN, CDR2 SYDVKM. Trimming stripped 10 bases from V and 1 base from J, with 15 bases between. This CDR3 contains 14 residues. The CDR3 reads CATTTGRRTDTQYF. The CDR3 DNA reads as TGTGCCACTACGACAGGACGCCGCACAGATACGCAGTATTTT.

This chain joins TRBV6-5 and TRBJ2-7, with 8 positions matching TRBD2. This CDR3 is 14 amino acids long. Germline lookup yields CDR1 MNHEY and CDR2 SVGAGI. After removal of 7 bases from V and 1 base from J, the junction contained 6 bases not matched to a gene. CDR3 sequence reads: CASTQAGASYEQYF. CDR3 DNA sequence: TGTGCCAGCACCCAAGCGGGAGCGTCCTACGAGCAGTACTTC.

The CDR3 is CASSYSTQGDQPQHF. CDR3 nucleotide sequence: TGTGCCAGCAGTTACTCGACGCAGGGGGATCAGCCCCAGCATTTT. The V gene is TRBV6-6, the J gene TRBJ1-5; TRBD1 aligns across 7 bases. The CDR3 is 15 amino acids. The germline V gene encodes CDR1 MNHNY and CDR2 SVGAGI (reference sequence). V shed 0 bases, J shed 5 bases, and the junction held 4 bases outside the gene matches.